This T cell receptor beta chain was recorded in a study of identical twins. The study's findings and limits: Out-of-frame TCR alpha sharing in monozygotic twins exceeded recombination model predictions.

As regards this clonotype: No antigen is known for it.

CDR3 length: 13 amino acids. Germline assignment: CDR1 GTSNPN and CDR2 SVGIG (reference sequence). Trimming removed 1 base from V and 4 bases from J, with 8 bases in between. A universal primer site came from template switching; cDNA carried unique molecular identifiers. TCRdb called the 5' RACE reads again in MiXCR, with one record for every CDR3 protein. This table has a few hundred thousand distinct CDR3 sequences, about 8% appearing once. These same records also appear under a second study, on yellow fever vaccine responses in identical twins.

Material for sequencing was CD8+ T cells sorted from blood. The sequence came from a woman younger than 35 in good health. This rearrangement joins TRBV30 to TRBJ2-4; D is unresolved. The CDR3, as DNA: TGTGCCTGGAGTGATGACGGAAAAAACATTCAGTACTTC. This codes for CAWSDDGKNIQYF.